Sequencing of this T cell receptor (beta chain) was carried out in a study of CD8+ T cells in alopecia areata (dated by TCRdb to 2016 to 2019). For the study in its entirety: The treated patients, all with moderate-to-severe alopecia areata, were enrolled in an open-label pilot trial of oral tofacitinib given at 5 to 10 mg twice daily. Biopsies were taken from tofacitinib-treated patients at baseline and again at 4 and 24 weeks into treatment, and several of those patients also had a later scalp biopsy. For the treated patients, the SALT score, which quantifies what percentage of scalp surface area is affected, served as the measure of disease severity. RNA was obtained with the PAXgene miRNA kit for fixed scalp, the miRNeasy kit for PBMCs, and the RNeasy kit for mouse skin. Scalp tissue and sorted CD4+ and CD8+ peripheral blood T cells from patchy and totalis/universalis alopecia areata patients and from healthy controls were covered by human TCRbeta sequencing. To study T cell clonal expansion in alopecia areata, the researchers applied high-throughput TCRbeta sequencing to both the C3H/HeJ mouse model and human patients. Scalp clonality was compared across normal scalp (n=4), patchy alopecia areata scalp (n=8), and alopecia totalis/universalis scalp (n=8). TCRbeta CDR3 regions were amplified by immunoSEQ multiplex PCR with 35 Vbeta forward and 13 Jbeta reverse primers. Tofacitinib was given for 6 to 18 months, followed by 6 months of follow-up off drug to assess delayed response and recurrence. Study-wide findings and limitations: Because the treated cohort was small and had just a single nonresponder, larger studies are needed to establish links between baseline CD8+ expansion and response. Unlike mouse skin, which is dominated by gammadelta T cells, normal human skin has resident alphabeta T cells that are also sequenced, and this complicates analysis of the scalp TCR repertoire. With tofacitinib, both scalp clonality and the number of expanded CD8+ clones among the top 100 scalp clones went down significantly. TCR sequences shared between patients were less clear than in mice, possibly partly because of HLA diversity in the patient population. During tofacitinib treatment, many expanded lesional clones remained in scalp and blood, and this persistence may partly explain relapse after treatment is stopped. Lesional scalp, especially in alopecia totalis/universalis, showed higher clonality and more expanded CD8+ clones than normal scalp, suggesting antigenic drive.

V and J are trimmed by 2 bases and 9 bases, and the gene matches miss 15 bases of the junction. Taken from cysteine to phenylalanine, the CDR3 has 16 residues. Here the CDR3 DNA is all that survives: 48 bases in frame from base 1. According to the germline V gene, CDR1 reads SGHDN and CDR2 reads FVKESK. Library preparation was by the immunoSEQ multiplex PCR assay. For TCR sequencing, RNA was extracted from every sample and reverse transcribed into cDNA to serve as template. First-strand cDNA was synthesized with SuperScript III using a 2:1 mix of oligo-dT and random hexamers. Amplification bias was assessed with a synthetic immune receptor repertoire, and residual bias was removed computationally. The original pipeline was this. Raw reads were preprocessed to remove errors, and CDR3 was defined by IMGT conventions from the conserved cysteine to phenylalanine. Clonality was calculated as 1 minus Shannon entropy normalized by log2 of the number of productive unique TCRs. Whether scalp clones were CD4 or CD8 was inferred by matching scalp TCRbeta sequences against CD4 and CD8 repertoires sorted from blood. Entries here come from immuneACCESS through TCRdb and include only in-frame sequences with V and J called. Some clones fail to appear in such tables; in the studies checked, an unresolved V gene covers under half of the shortfall, and the cause of the remainder is unknown. V and J calls and clone size are those listed in that table; D and trimming were worked out from the DNA. Counted in this sample were roughly 180,000 clones; less than 70% of them appeared once. The top ten clones comprise roughly 10% of the sample.

In the paper's terms, the time point label means: 20 to 30 weeks on oral tofacitinib. The treatment or condition label corresponds to: oral pan-JAK inhibitor, 5-10 mg twice daily. Peripheral blood and lesional scalp punch biopsies were obtained from patients with alopecia areata. After PBMCs were isolated by density centrifugation and stained for CD3, CD4 and CD8, a FACSAria was used to sort CD4+ and CD8+ T cells. In regard to this clone: The antigen it recognizes is unknown. No base quality information exists; no much larger clone differs at one position.

The chain was built from TRBV14 and TRBJ2-7; 8 bases in the junction line up with TRBD1. Specimen: CD8+ T cells sorted from blood, collected at week 24, from a patient treated with tofacitinib. The receptor was isolated from a human donor with alopecia areata. CDR3 sequence: CASSQTDRGPLSGQYF. DNA sequence: TGTGCCAGCAGCCAAACAGACAGGGGCCCATTGAGTGGGCAGTACTTC.